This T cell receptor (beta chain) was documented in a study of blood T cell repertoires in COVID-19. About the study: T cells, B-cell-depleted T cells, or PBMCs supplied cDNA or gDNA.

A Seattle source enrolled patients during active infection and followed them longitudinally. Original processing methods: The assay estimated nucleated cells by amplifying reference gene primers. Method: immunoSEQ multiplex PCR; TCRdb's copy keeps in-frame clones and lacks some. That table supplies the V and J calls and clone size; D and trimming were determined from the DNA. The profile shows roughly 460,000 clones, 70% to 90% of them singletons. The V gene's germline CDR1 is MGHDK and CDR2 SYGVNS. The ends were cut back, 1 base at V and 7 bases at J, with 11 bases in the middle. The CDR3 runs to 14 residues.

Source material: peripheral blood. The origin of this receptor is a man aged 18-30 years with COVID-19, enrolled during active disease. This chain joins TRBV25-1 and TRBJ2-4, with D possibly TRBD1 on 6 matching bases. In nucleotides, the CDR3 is TGTGCCAGCAGTGAATCAGGGGAGCAGAACATTCAGTACTTC. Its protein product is CASSESGEQNIQYF. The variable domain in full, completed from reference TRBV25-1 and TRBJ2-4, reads EADIYQTPRYLVIGTGKKITLECSQTMGHDKMYWYQQDPGMELHLIHYSYGVNSTEKGDLSSESTVSRIRTEHFPLTLESARPSHTSQYLCASSESGEQNIQYFGAGTRLSVL.